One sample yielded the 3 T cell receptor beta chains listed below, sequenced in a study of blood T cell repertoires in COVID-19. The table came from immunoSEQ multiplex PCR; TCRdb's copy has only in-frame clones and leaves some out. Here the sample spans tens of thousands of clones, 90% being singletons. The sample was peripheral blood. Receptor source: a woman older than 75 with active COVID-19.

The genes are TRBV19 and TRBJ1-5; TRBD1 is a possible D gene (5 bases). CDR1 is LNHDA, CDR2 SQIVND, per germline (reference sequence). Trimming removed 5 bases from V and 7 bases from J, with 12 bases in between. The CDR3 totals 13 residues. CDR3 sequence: CASSGDSRQPQHF. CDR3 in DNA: TGTGCCAGTAGTGGGGACTCGCGGCAGCCCCAGCATTTT.

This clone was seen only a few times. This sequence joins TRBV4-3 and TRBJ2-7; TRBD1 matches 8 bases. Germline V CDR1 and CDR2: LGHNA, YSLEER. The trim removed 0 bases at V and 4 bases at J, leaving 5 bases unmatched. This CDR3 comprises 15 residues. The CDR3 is CASSQDWQGAYEQYF. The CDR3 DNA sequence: TGCGCCAGCAGCCAAGATTGGCAGGGGGCTTACGAGCAGTACTTC.

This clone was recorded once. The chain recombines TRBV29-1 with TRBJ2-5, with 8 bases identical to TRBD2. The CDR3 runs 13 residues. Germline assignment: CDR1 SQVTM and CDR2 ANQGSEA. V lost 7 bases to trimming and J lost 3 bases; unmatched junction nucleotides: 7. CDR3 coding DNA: TGCAGCGCCACCCTCGGGGGGGAAGAGACCCAGTACTTC. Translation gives CSATLGGEETQYF. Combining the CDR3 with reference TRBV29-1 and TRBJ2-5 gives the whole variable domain SAVISQKPSRDICQRGTSLTIQCQVDSQVTMMFWYRQQPGQSLTLIATANQGSEATYESGFVIDKFPISRPNLTFSTLTVSNMSPEDSSIYLCSATLGGEETQYFGPGTRLLVL.